This is a list of T cell receptor beta chains from one sample in a study of Graves' ophthalmopathy and Graves' hyperthyroidism. Using its own MiXCR run on the multiplex PCR reads, TCRdb lists one record per CDR3 protein. The sample has roughly 500,000 distinct CDR3 sequences, around 15% seen once. The source material was blood. These receptors were taken from a woman in her 30s with Graves' ophthalmopathy. Each CDR3 is given with its conserved first and last residue. D genes are given only for firm matches. A clone size is listed for some rows: how often the clone was seen (once, few, many), or a class if it is expanded.

clone size,V gene,J gene,D gene,CDR3 DNA,CDR3 protein
many,TRBV13,TRBJ2-5,-,TGTGCCAGCAGCCTAACCTCAGGGGGGGTCGCGAGGGAGACCCAGTACTTC,CASSLTSGGVARETQYF
-,TRBV27,TRBJ1-5,-,TGTGCCAGCAGCCCTCTCGGTGGCAATCAGCCCCAGCAGTTT,CASSPLGGNQPQQF
few,TRBV3-1,TRBJ2-2,-,TGTGCCAGCAGCCAAGGCACCCTCACCGGGGAGCTGTTTTTT,CASSQGTLTGELFF
many,TRBV2,TRBJ2-5,-,TGTGCCAGCAGTGAAGAGGCCCACCGAGGGGAGACCCAGTACTTC,CASSEEAHRGETQYF
many,TRBV7-8,TRBJ2-7,-,TGTGCCAGCAGCCCTGCGAGGATCTCCTACGAGCAGTACTTC,CASSPARISYEQYF
-,TRBV18,TRBJ2-7,TRBD2,TGTGCCAGCTCGCGCTTAGCGGGCAGCTCCTACGAGCAGTACTTC,CASSRLAGSSYEQYF
few,TRBV6-1,TRBJ2-5,-,TGTGCCAGCACCCGGGAGACCAGAGGGACCCAGTACTTC,CASTRETRGTQYF
many,TRBV20-1,TRBJ1-2,-,TGCAGTGCTAGGCGGGGGAACTATGGCTACACCTTC,CSARRGNYGYTF
many,TRBV30,TRBJ2-5,TRBD1,TGTGCCTGGAGTCGTGGGACAGGCGCTTTTGGGTTGGAGACCCAGTACTTC,CAWSRGTGAFGLETQYF
many,TRBV25-1,TRBJ1-1,TRBD1,TGTGCCAGCAGGGACAGGGGATTGAGGACTGAAGCTTTCTTT,CASRDRGLRTEAFF
-,TRBV13,TRBJ1-1,-,TGTGCCAGCAGCCCCCGGGGGCGAGGGGCTGCTACGGAAGCTTTCTTT,CASSPRGRGAATEAFF
-,TRBV30,TRBJ1-2,-,TGTGCCTGGAGAGAACCAGGGCTTTACGGCTACACCTTC,CAWREPGLYGYTF
many,TRBV9,TRBJ2-7,-,TGTGCCAGCAGCGTAGCAGGCGGGGCGGGTAACGAGCAGTACTTC,CASSVAGGAGNEQYF
-,TRBV9,TRBJ2-7,-,TGTGCCAGCAGCTCCCCGAGGGGGGCAGGACCTGCCTACGAGCAGTACTTC,CASSSPRGAGPAYEQYF
many,TRBV6-1,TRBJ1-2,-,TGTGCCAGCAGTGAAGAGTACTATGGCTACACCTTC,CASSEEYYGYTF
-,TRBV27,TRBJ2-2,-,TGTGCCAGCAGCCCAGGGACCCTAATACGCGGGGAGCTGTTTTTT,CASSPGTLIRGELFF
many,TRBV6-2/TRBV6-3,TRBJ2-7,-,TGTGCCAGCAGGGGGGGACATCAATCCTACGAGCAGTACTTC,CASRGGHQSYEQYF
few,TRBV2,TRBJ1-3,-,TGCGCCAGCACGGGGGCTGGAAGCACCATATATTTT,CASTGAGSTIYF
few,TRBV6-2/TRBV6-3,TRBJ2-7,TRBD2,TGTGCCAGCAGTTACGCCGCCCCTCCATCAAGCGGGGACTCCTACGAGCAGTACTTC,CASSYAAPPSSGDSYEQYF
-,TRBV11-2,TRBJ2-3,-,TGTGCCAGCAGCCCGATCACAGATACGCAGTTTTTT,CASSPITDTQFF
few,TRBV28,TRBJ2-2,TRBD2,TGTGCCAGCAGTCTACTAGCGGGCAGGGGTTTGAGGACCGGGGAGCTGTTTTTT,CASSLLAGRGLRTGELFF
many,TRBV6-5,TRBJ2-5,-,TGTGCCAGCAGTTACTCTCAGCGGAAGGAGGAGACCCAGTACTTC,CASSYSQRKEETQYF
many,TRBV27,TRBJ1-2,-,TGTGCCAGCAGTGGAAGCTATGGCTACACCTTC,CASSGSYGYTF
many,TRBV6-2/TRBV6-3,TRBJ1-1,-,TGTGCCAGCAGTTACGGGGGTTTTGCCGGGAACACTGAAGCTTTCTTT,CASSYGGFAGNTEAFF
few,TRBV6-2/TRBV6-3,TRBJ2-5,TRBD1,TGTGCCAGCAGTCCAACGACAGGGGGCCGTCAGACCCAGTACTTC,CASSPTTGGRQTQYF
many,TRBV19,TRBJ1-1,-,TGTGCCAGTACTACCGGGACACTGAACACTGAAGCTTCCTTT,CASTTGTLNTEASF